The rows below give T cell receptor beta chains drawn from one sample of a study of CD8+ T cells in alopecia areata. Using immunoSEQ multiplex PCR, the repertoire was profiled, and TCRdb retains in-frame clones only, with some absent. Among some 200,000 clones listed, 50% to 60% were seen once. Sequences were derived from CD4+ T cells sorted from blood, sampled at week 0. The receptors here all came from a human donor with alopecia areata. Both conserved end residues are part of each CDR3. The D gene is left open where the match is weak. Rows may omit the clone size; those that give it use once, few, many or a size class.

TRBJ2-3,TRBV9,.,.,TGTGCCAGCAGCGTAAAGAGCGGTCGCACAGATACGCAGTATTTT,CASSVKSGRTDTQYF
TRBJ2-6,TRBV5-6,.,.,TGTGCCAGCAGTTCCTTTACCGGACGGGAGTCTGGGGCCAACGTCCTGACTTTC,CASSSFTGRESGANVLTF
TRBJ2-3,TRBV18,.,once,TGTGCCAGCTCCAACACGGGGGTTGATACGCAGTATTTT,CASSNTGVDTQYF
TRBJ2-5,TRBV7-9,.,few,TGTGCCAGCAGCTTGGGCTCTTGGGACCAAGAGACCCAGTACTTC,CASSLGSWDQETQYF
TRBJ1-1,TRBV9,.,.,TGTGCCAGCAGCGTAGGACAGATGTCGAACACTGAAGCTTTCTTT,CASSVGQMSNTEAFF
TRBJ1-6,TRBV5-1,.,.,TGCGCCAGCAGCCTGGACGTACAAAATGGTTCACCCCTCCACTTT,CASSLDVQNGSPLHF
TRBJ1-2,TRBV29-1,.,.,TGCAGCGTTGTTAGGGGCTTTGGCTACACCTTC,CSVVRGFGYTF
TRBJ1-2,TRBV5-6,.,.,TGTGCCAGCAGCACCGCACGGGGGGCCGATGACTATGGCTACACCTTC,CASSTARGADDYGYTF
TRBJ2-1,TRBV10-3,TRBD2,.,TGTGCCATCAGGGAGACTAGCGGGGGATATTCCAATGAGCAGTTCTTC,CAIRETSGGYSNEQFF
TRBJ1-1,TRBV2,TRBD1,.,TGTGCCAGTCTCGGGACAGTGAACACTGAAGCTTTCTTT,CASLGTVNTEAFF
TRBJ1-2,TRBV5-1,TRBD1,.,TGCGCCAGCAGCTTTGGACAGGGCCCCTATGGCTACACCTTC,CASSFGQGPYGYTF
TRBJ2-5,TRBV6-5,TRBD2,.,TGTGCCAGCAGTCGTACTAGCGGGGAGACCCAGTACTTC,CASSRTSGETQYF
TRBJ2-5,TRBV2,.,.,TGTGCCGGGACGGCAGGCCAGGGGACCCAGTACTTC,CAGTAGQGTQYF
TRBJ2-7,TRBV30,.,.,TGTGCCTGGAGTGTACGGGTCGTGACTCCGCGGGGCTACGAGCAGTACTTC,CAWSVRVVTPRGYEQYF
TRBJ1-1,TRBV29-1,TRBD1,once,TGCAGCGGAAGAGACAGGGAAACTGAAGCTTTCTTT,CSGRDRETEAFF
TRBJ2-1,TRBV9,.,.,TGTGCCAGCAGCGTAGCATCCTACAATGAGCAGTTCTTC,CASSVASYNEQFF
TRBJ1-3,TRBV10-2,.,few,TGCGCCAGCAGTGGAGGCTCTGGAAACACCATATATTTT,CASSGGSGNTIYF
TRBJ2-5,TRBV6-1,.,.,TGTGCCAGCAGCAACGCGGTGGCGACACGGGAGACCCAGTACTTC,CASSNAVATRETQYF
TRBJ2-1,TRBV10-3,.,.,TGTGCCATTAGCTCCTCTCCCAATGAGCAGTTCTTC,CAISSSPNEQFF
TRBJ2-5,TRBV5-1,.,.,TGCGCCAGCAGCTTCGGTGACAGGCGTCCGGAGACCCAGTACTTC,CASSFGDRRPETQYF
TRBJ2-7,TRBV6-1,.,.,TGTGCCAGCAGTTGGTTGCCTAGCTTCTCCTACGAGCAGTACTTC,CASSWLPSFSYEQYF
TRBJ1-3,TRBV29-1,.,.,TGCAGCGTTGTCGGGGGCCGGGACACCAGCTCTGGAAACACCATATATTTT,CSVVGGRDTSSGNTIYF